This passage covers 21 T cell receptor beta chains from one sample sequenced in a study of CD8 T cell repertoires and HIV-1 epitope variants. Data came from immunoSEQ multiplex PCR; TCRdb stores just in-frame clones and leaves some out. The profile shows some 4,400 clones, 67% of them singletons. These TCRs are of unknown antigen specificity. Sequenced input: cultured CD8+ T cells derived from PBMCs. Every receptor here comes from a male donor with HIV.

The rearrangement joins TRBV28 to TRBJ2-5; weak D call: TRBD1 (6 bases). The CDR3 consists of 18 residues. In germline, CDR1 is MDHEN, CDR2 SYDVKM. V was trimmed by 2 bases and J by 2 bases, leaving 21 bases between them. The CDR3 sequence: CASSLEELDSREQETQYF. In DNA form, the CDR3 reads TGTGCCAGCAGTTTAGAAGAACTGGACAGCAGGGAACAAGAGACCCAGTACTTC.

This chain connects TRBV15 to TRBJ2-3; TRBD2 agrees at 9 bases. Trimming cost V 5 bases and J 2 bases; bases outside gene matches: 8. CDR3 length equals 16 residues. Per germline, CDR1 LNHNV and CDR2 YYDKDF (reference sequence). CDR3 nucleotides: TGTGCCACCAGCTCCTCCCTAGCGGGGCTCACAGATACGCAGTATTTT. It specifies CATSSSLAGLTDTQYF.

The CDR3 loop is CASSLDWRERRGGELFF. CDR3 coding DNA: TGTGCCAGCAGCTTAGACTGGCGGGAGAGGCGGGGCGGGGAGCTGTTTTTT. V usage is TRBV7-2 and J usage is TRBJ2-2, with 7 bases fitting TRBD2. This CDR3 has 17 residues. Germline V gene lookup returns CDR1 SGHTA and CDR2 FQGNSA. V shed 1 base and J 7 bases; nucleotides not matched to a gene: 12.

This clone has just a few counts. This chain connects TRBV19 to TRBJ2-7; no definite D call. V shed 2 bases and J shed 0 bases, with 5 bases lying between them. The CDR3 loop spans 13 amino acids. Germline V gene lookup returns CDR1 LNHDA and CDR2 SQIVND (reference sequence). CDR3 sequence: CASSISISYEQYF. The CDR3 coding sequence is TGTGCCAGTAGTATAAGCATCTCCTACGAGCAGTACTTC.

The chain joins TRBV11-2 to TRBJ2-5; unclear D gene. This CDR3 is built from 16 residues. With 2 bases removed from V and 2 bases from J, the gap between germline ends came to 15 bases. Looked up from germline, CDR1 is SGHAT and CDR2 is FQNNGV. The CDR3 bases are TGTGCCAGCAGCTTAAGGGCTTTTGAGAGTCAAGAGACCCAGTACTTC. Translation: CASSLRAFESQETQYF.

The rearrangement links TRBV7-2 to TRBJ1-1; D gene uncertain. Per the germline V gene, CDR1 is SGHTA and CDR2 is FQGNSA. V lost 0 bases, J lost 0 bases, and 11 bases lay in between. This CDR3 contains 16 residues. CDR3 nucleotide sequence: TGTGCCAGCAGCTTAGCAAGTTTTGCGTTGAACACTGAAGCTTTCTTT. As protein: CASSLASFALNTEAFF.

This clone was detected only a few times. The DNA of the CDR3 is TGTGCCAGCAGCCCTTTAGCGGGGCCTGTCGGAGATACGCAGTATTTT. The encoded protein is CASSPLAGPVGDTQYF. This chain joins TRBV9 and TRBJ2-3; 8 nucleotides match TRBD2. CDR1 and CDR2 (germline): SGDLS, YYNGEE. The junction had 12 bases not matched to a gene; V was cut back by 4 bases and J by 5 bases. The CDR3 has 16 amino acids.

The chain recombines TRBV7-2 with TRBJ2-2; 8 bases align to TRBD1. The CDR3 is made up of 18 amino acids. V shed 1 base and J 6 bases; nucleotides not matched to a gene: 13. CDR1 and CDR2 (germline): SGHTA, FQGNSA. CDR3 protein: CASSLVAGRQGYPGELFF. Written as DNA, the CDR3 is TGTGCCAGCAGCTTAGTGGCCGGGAGACAGGGGTATCCCGGGGAGCTGTTTTTT.

The rearrangement joins TRBV5-6 to TRBJ2-5; D uncertain. This CDR3 is 14 amino acids long. Germline assignment: CDR1 SGHDT and CDR2 YYEEEE. The V and J ends lost 0 bases and 5 bases respectively, with 11 bases between them. The CDR3 DNA reads TGTGCCAGCAGCTTGGTGGTAGGGTCGGAGACCCAGTACTTC. Its translation: CASSLVVGSETQYF.

This clone occurred a few times. The chain carries TRBV5-1 and TRBJ2-3; 7 bases agree with TRBD2. Germline V lookup: CDR1 SGHRS, CDR2 YFSETQ. V lost 4 bases to trimming and J lost 4 bases; unmatched junction nucleotides: 9. The length of the CDR3 is 15 residues. Here the CDR3 reads CASSAGTTGADTQYF. In nucleotides, the CDR3 is TGCGCCAGCAGCGCCGGGACTACCGGTGCAGATACGCAGTATTTT.

This clone was seen only a few times. The CDR3 loop is CASGGGGATYEQYF. As DNA, the CDR3 is TGTGCCAGCGGCGGGGGCGGAGCCACCTACGAGCAGTACTTC. The rearrangement joins TRBV5-6 to TRBJ2-7; D is perhaps TRBD2 (7 bases). This CDR3 comprises 14 residues. V lost 7 bases and J 2 bases, leaving 16 bases between the germline ends. Germline values: CDR1 SGHDT, CDR2 YYEEEE.

Remarks on this clone: A single base is all that separates this from a far larger clone, so a read error is likely. The chain joins TRBV15 to TRBJ1-2; possible D gene TRBD1, 5 bases. Trimming left V 1 base short and J 4 bases short, with 16 bases between. Germline loops: CDR1 LNHNV, CDR2 YYDKDF (reference sequence). The CDR3 covers 16 residues. CDR3 residues: CATSRVRGTQVYGYTF. For the CDR3, the DNA is TGTGCCACCAGCAGAGTTCGGGGGACCCAGGTCTATGGCTACACCTTC. Variable domain in full (rest from reference TRBV15 and TRBJ1-2): DAMVIQNPRYQVTQFGKPVTLSCSQTLNHNVMYWYQQKSSQAPKLLFHYYDKDFNNEADTPDNFQSRRPNTSFCFLDIRSPGLGDTAMYLCATSRVRGTQVYGYTFGSGTRLTVV.

The chain links TRBV9 to TRBJ2-3, with no clear D. The length of the CDR3 is 13 residues. Germline V gene data show CDR1 as SGDLS and CDR2 as YYNGEE. The V and J ends lost 3 bases and 2 bases respectively, with 7 bases between them. The CDR3 is CASSGPLTDTQYF. The CDR3 bases are TGTGCCAGCAGCGGGCCCCTCACAGATACGCAGTATTTT.

The CDR3 spells CASSVVGPPFDEQFF. The CDR3 DNA reads as TGTGCCAGCAGCGTAGTGGGACCACCTTTTGATGAGCAGTTCTTC. The chain links TRBV9 to TRBJ2-1; either TRBD1 or TRBD2 may fit D (5 bases each). The CDR3 runs 15 residues. Germline V gene sequence: CDR1 SGDLS, CDR2 YYNGEE. Trimming removed 0 bases at V and 8 bases at J, with 15 bases between.

As DNA, the CDR3 is TGTGCCAGCAGCTCGTTACATCTATACGAGCAGTACTTC. Translation: CASSSLHLYEQYF. The chain recombines TRBV5-6 with TRBJ2-7; D not certain. V was trimmed by 3 bases and J by 4 bases, leaving 11 bases between them. In germline, CDR1 is SGHDT, CDR2 YYEEEE. This CDR3 spans 13 amino acids.

This clone was observed a handful of times. V usage is TRBV2 and J usage is TRBJ1-5; TRBD1 matches 7 bases. The CDR3 totals 13 residues. The trim removed 5 bases at V and 4 bases at J, leaving 2 bases unmatched. Germline CDR1 SNHLY, CDR2 FYNNEI. CDR3 amino acids: CASSTTGNQPQHF. CDR3 DNA: TGTGCCAGCAGTACGACAGGGAATCAGCCCCAGCATTTT.

The rearrangement links TRBV28 to TRBJ1-4; 9 bases map to TRBD1. V trimming: 8 bases; J trimming: 8 bases; junction bases outside the gene matches: 18. The CDR3 spans 17 residues. From germline, CDR1 is MDHEN and CDR2 SYDVKM. The CDR3 bases are TGTGCCAGCCATGCACTCCCGACAGGGGGAGTAGGAGAAAAACTGTTTTTT. Its translation is CASHALPTGGVGEKLFF.

The rearrangement joins TRBV7-9 to TRBJ2-7; 11 bases are a match to TRBD2. The CDR3 is 14 amino acids. Germline CDR1 SEHNR, CDR2 FQNEAQ (reference sequence). J was trimmed by 3 bases and V by 5 bases; bases with no gene match: 3. For the CDR3, the DNA is TGTGCCAGCAGCCCGACTAGCGGGATCTACGAGCAGTACTTC. Amino acids: CASSPTSGIYEQYF.

The CDR3 nucleotides are TGTGCCAGCAGTTTCTCCGGGGGCCTCGTAAACACCGGGGAGCTGTTTTTT. Protein: CASSFSGGLVNTGELFF. The chain recombines TRBV27 with TRBJ2-2; D tentatively reads TRBD1 or TRBD2 (6 bases each). The germline V gene has CDR1 MNHEY and CDR2 SMNVEV (reference sequence). V lost 3 bases and J lost 2, with 16 bases in between. The CDR3 extends over 17 amino acids.

This rearrangement joins TRBV29-1 to TRBJ2-1, with 8 bases that match TRBD2. Germline CDR1 is SQVTM and CDR2 is ANQGSEA. The CDR3 consists of 16 residues. With V trimmed by 5 bases and J by 8 bases, 17 bases remained unmatched. The CDR3 loop is CSVSAVAGKGVDEQFF. CDR3 DNA: TGCAGCGTTTCTGCGGTAGCGGGAAAAGGAGTCGATGAGCAGTTCTTC.

CDR3 DNA: TGTGCCAGCAGCTCTAGACTGGACAGGGGACTCCACGAGCAGTACTTC. Encoded protein: CASSSRLDRGLHEQYF. The V and J genes are TRBV5-6 and TRBJ2-7; 9 nucleotides match TRBD1. After removal of 3 bases from V and 5 bases from J, the junction contained 12 bases not matched to a gene. This CDR3 is built from 16 residues. Germline V lookup: CDR1 SGHDT, CDR2 YYEEEE.